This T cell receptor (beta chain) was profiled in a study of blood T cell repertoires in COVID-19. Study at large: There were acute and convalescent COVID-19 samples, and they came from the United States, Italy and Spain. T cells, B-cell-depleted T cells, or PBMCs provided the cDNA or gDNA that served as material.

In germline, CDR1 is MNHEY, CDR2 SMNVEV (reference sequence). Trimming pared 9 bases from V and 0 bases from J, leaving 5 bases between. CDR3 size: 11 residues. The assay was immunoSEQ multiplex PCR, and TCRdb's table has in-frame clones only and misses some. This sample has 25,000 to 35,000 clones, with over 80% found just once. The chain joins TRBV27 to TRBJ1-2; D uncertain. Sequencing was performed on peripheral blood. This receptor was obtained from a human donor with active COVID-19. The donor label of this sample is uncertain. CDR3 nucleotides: TGTGCCAGTGGGCCTAACTATGGCTACACCTTC. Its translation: CASGPNYGYTF.